This TCR beta chain appears in the sequencing data of a study of regulatory T cells in long-lasting Graves disease. This clonotype was seen repeatedly, ten times or more. What it binds is unknown. Construction of the TCR beta libraries employed iRepertoire HTBI primers in conjunction with Arm-PCR of CDR3 regions. Each CDR3 protein is one row after TCRdb ran MiXCR on the multiplex PCR reads. The table lists hundreds of thousands of distinct CDR3 sequences, less than 25% of them singletons. General study findings and limits: Persistent disease exhibited a predilection for TRBV28, TRBJ1-2 and TRBJ2-5. The study found persistent patients shared more public clonotypes (about 3,000) than new patients (just over 950). Sampling was limited to peripheral blood rather than thyroid tissue.

Trimming left V 6 bases short and J 1 base short, with 15 bases between. The CDR3 is 14 residues long. Looked up from germline, CDR1 is DFQATT and CDR2 is SNEGSKA (reference sequence). Noted time point: persistent/refractory GD, antithyroid drugs over 5 years with positive TRAb. Isolated PBMC RNA provided the starting material for the TCR library. The V call is TRBV20-1, the J call TRBJ1-2; D ambiguous. The receptor was isolated from a female donor with Graves disease. Sequenced material: peripheral blood mononuclear cells (PBMCs), taken when the disease was refractory, from a patient treated with antithyroid drugs. CDR3 sequence reads: CSARDTELNYGYTF. CDR3 nucleotide sequence: TGCAGTGCCCGAGACACTGAACTTAACTATGGCTACACCTTC.